A selection of T cell receptor beta chains follows, all from one sample in a study of T cells in localized non-small cell lung cancer. Sequenced by immunoSEQ multiplex PCR; TCRdb stores in-frame clones only, minus some. The sample carries about 82,000 clones, over 70% recorded once. This specimen was PBMCs, taken before any cancer treatment. These receptors all come from a man aged 40 to 70 with stage II squamous cell lung carcinoma. CDR3s include the opening cysteine and the closing phenylalanine or tryptophan. D genes are given only for firm matches. Size values are once, few and many counts, or a class for expanded clones, and some rows have none.

size	D	V	J	CDR3	DNA
NA	TRBD2	TRBV28	TRBJ2-3	CASSSLQSGRTDTQYF	TGTGCCAGCAGTTCTCTCCAAAGCGGGAGGACAGATACGCAGTATTTT
NA	TRBD1	TRBV7-6	TRBJ2-5	CASSLTGTVKETQYF	TGTGCCAGCAGCTTGACCGGGACAGTGAAAGAGACCCAGTACTTC
NA	NA	TRBV4-3	TRBJ1-4	CASSRQATSTNEKLFF	TGCGCCAGCAGCAGGCAGGCCACCTCAACTAATGAAAAACTGTTTTTT
NA	NA	TRBV5-1	TRBJ1-1	CASSVDSAAGAFF	TGCGCCAGCAGCGTGGACAGCGCCGCTGGAGCTTTCTTT
NA	TRBD1	TRBV7-2	TRBJ2-5	CASSFLQGSEETQYF	TGTGCCAGCAGTTTCCTACAGGGGTCGGAAGAGACCCAGTACTTC
NA	NA	TRBV6-1	TRBJ1-2	CASSDREQINYGYTF	TGTGCCAGCAGTGACCGCGAACAGATTAACTATGGCTACACCTTC
NA	NA	TRBV9	TRBJ1-1	CASSVGGAQNEAFF	TGTGCCAGCAGCGTAGGGGGGGCGCAAAATGAAGCTTTCTTT
NA	NA	TRBV7-2	TRBJ2-5	CASSPAVRETQYF	TGTGCCAGCAGCCCAGCAGTCCGAGAGACCCAGTACTTC
NA	NA	TRBV7-2	TRBJ2-7	CASSLVGPTYEQYF	TGTGCCAGCAGCTTAGTAGGCCCGACTTACGAGCAGTACTTC
NA	TRBD1	TRBV19	TRBJ2-3	CASSMSQGASTDTQYF	TGTGCCAGTAGTATGTCCCAGGGGGCTAGCACAGATACGCAGTATTTT
NA	TRBD1	TRBV7-3	TRBJ1-2	CASSLTGQGSYGYTF	TGTGCCAGCAGCTTAACGGGACAGGGGAGCTATGGCTACACCTTC
NA	NA	TRBV28	TRBJ2-5	CASSLYSQETQYF	TGTGCCAGCAGTTTATACAGCCAAGAGACCCAGTACTTC
NA	TRBD2	TRBV2	TRBJ2-7	CASNNQGLAGAEQYF	TGTGCCAGCAATAATCAGGGGCTAGCGGGAGCCGAGCAGTACTTC
NA	NA	TRBV6-5	TRBJ2-5	CASSYSGGAETQYF	TGTGCCAGCAGTTACTCGGGGGGCGCGGAGACCCAGTACTTC
NA	NA	TRBV18	TRBJ2-7	CASSPGVLGEQYF	TGTGCCAGCTCACCTGGGGTTTTGGGGGAGCAGTACTTC
NA	NA	TRBV5-6	TRBJ1-6	CASSFSTLNSPLHF	TGTGCCAGCAGCTTTTCTACTCTTAATTCACCCCTCCACTTT
NA	NA	TRBV18	TRBJ1-3	CASSPDRSSGNTIYF	TGTGCCAGCTCACCAGACAGAAGTTCTGGAAACACCATATATTTT
NA	NA	TRBV30	TRBJ1-3	CAWSELLSGNTIYF	TGTGCCTGGAGTGAGCTTCTCTCTGGAAACACCATATATTTT
NA	NA	TRBV19	TRBJ1-6	CASSNQETANSPLHF	TGTGCCAGTAGTAACCAAGAGACAGCTAATTCACCCCTCCACTTT
NA	NA	TRBV10-3	TRBJ2-1	CAISEGVRLAFNEQFF	TGTGCCATCAGTGAGGGGGTAAGGCTAGCGTTCAATGAGCAGTTCTTC
once	NA	TRBV7-9	TRBJ2-7	CASRGRATYEQYF	TGTGCCAGCAGGGGACGGGCCACCTACGAGCAGTACTTC
once	NA	TRBV19	TRBJ1-2	CASSPDRGSYGYTF	TGTGCCAGTAGCCCTGACCGGGGAAGCTATGGCTACACCTTC
NA	TRBD1	TRBV7-9	TRBJ2-3	CASSRTGYTDTQYF	TGTGCCAGCAGCCGGACAGGGTATACAGATACGCAGTATTTT
NA	TRBD1	TRBV2	TRBJ2-2	CASMGQGAGTGELFF	TGTGCCAGCATGGGACAGGGGGCGGGCACCGGGGAGCTGTTTTTT
NA	NA	TRBV6-6	TRBJ2-7	CASSADHGGASYEQYF	TGTGCCAGCAGTGCCGACCACGGCGGAGCCTCCTACGAGCAGTACTTC
once	NA	TRBV15	TRBJ2-1	CATSRDWRANGNNEQFF	TGTGCCACCAGCAGAGATTGGAGGGCCAACGGAAACAATGAGCAGTTCTTC
NA	TRBD2	TRBV18	TRBJ2-1	CASSPGSGYEQFF	TGTGCCAGCTCACCCGGTAGCGGGTATGAGCAGTTCTTC
NA	NA	TRBV27	TRBJ1-5	CASSLSPAQGPQHF	TGTGCCAGCAGTTTATCTCCGGCTCAGGGGCCCCAGCATTTT
NA	TRBD1	TRBV5-4	TRBJ2-1	CASSSGTASYNEQFF	TGTGCCAGCAGCTCGGGGACAGCCTCCTACAATGAGCAGTTCTTC